Below are 27 T cell receptor beta chains sequenced from a single sample in a study of T cells after yellow fever vaccination. From the 5' RACE reads, TCRdb called clonotypes with MiXCR, one entry per CDR3 protein. Of about 53,000 distinct CDR3 sequences listed, approximately 7.7% are singletons. The sequencing here drew on CD8+ T cells sorted from PBMCs, taken on the day of the first yellow fever vaccination. Receptors were obtained from a man younger than 35 who received the YFV17D yellow fever vaccine.

This clonotype was counted at least ten times. V and J are TRBV5-6 and TRBJ2-1; a possible D gene is TRBD2 (6 bases). Germline CDR1 reads SGHDT; CDR2 reads YYEEEE. Trimming took off 2 bases at V and 5 bases at J, with 11 bases between the two ends. This CDR3 has 14 amino acids. DNA for the CDR3: TGTGCCAGCAGCTTCGGGGGTCCGGACAATGAGCAGTTCTTC. It codes for CASSFGGPDNEQFF.

The chain recombines TRBV29-1 with TRBJ2-2, with D perhaps TRBD2 (5 bases). V lost 6 bases, J lost 5 bases, and 10 bases lay in between. Germline CDR1 reads SQVTM; CDR2 reads ANQGSEA. There are 12 residues in the CDR3. Here the CDR3 DNA reads TGCAGCGTAACTGGCGGGACCGGGGAGCTGTTTTTT. Translated: CSVTGGTGELFF.

This clonotype was seen many times. The chain carries TRBV5-1 and TRBJ2-3; TRBD2 aligns across 10 bases. The V gene's germline CDR1 is SGHRS and CDR2 YFSETQ. This CDR3 spans 15 amino acids. J was trimmed by 3 bases and V by 4 bases; bases with no gene match: 5. CDR3 in DNA: TGCGCCAGCAGCCCCGGGACTAGCGTAACAGATACGCAGTATTTT. Its translation: CASSPGTSVTDTQYF.

J is TRBJ2-5 and V is TRBV2, with D possibly TRBD2 on 6 matching bases. CDR3 length: 16 amino acids. Between the trimmed V and J ends, which lost 6 bases and 0 bases, there was a span of 17 bases. In germline, CDR1 is SNHLY, CDR2 FYNNEI. The CDR3 reads CASSQSHGEDQETQYF. The CDR3 nucleotides are TGTGCCAGCAGCCAATCCCACGGGGAGGACCAAGAGACCCAGTACTTC. The full variable domain, rest sourced from reference TRBV2 and TRBJ2-5, is EPEVTQTPSHQVTQMGQEVILRCVPISNHLYFYWYRQILGQKVEFLVSFYNNEISEKSEIFDDQFSVERPDGSNFTLKIRSTKLEDSAMYFCASSQSHGEDQETQYFGPGTRLLVL.

There are a few counts of this clonotype. The chain recombines TRBV7-9 with TRBJ2-2, with 13 bases aligning to TRBD2. CDR3 size: 19 residues. The germline CDR1 and CDR2 sequences are SEHNR and FQNEAQ (reference sequence). After removal of 5 bases from V and 5 bases from J, the junction contained 14 bases not matched to a gene. The CDR3 is CASSTWTLAGGAETGELFF. DNA for the CDR3: TGTGCCAGCAGCACGTGGACACTAGCGGGGGGGGCTGAGACCGGGGAGCTGTTTTTT.

This clonotype was detected ten times or more. The chain is built from TRBV4-1 and TRBJ2-7; TRBD2 might be the D (6 bases). This CDR3 is built from 15 residues. V lost 1 base, J lost 4 bases, and 14 bases lay in between. Germline V gene data show CDR1 as MGHRA and CDR2 as YSYEKL. CDR3: CASSQVSSGVYEQYV. For the CDR3, the DNA is TGCGCCAGCAGCCAAGTTTCGTCGGGGGTTTACGAGCAGTACGTC.

The J gene is TRBJ2-1, the V gene TRBV6-5; TRBD2 agrees at 7 bases. This CDR3 is built from 17 residues. Germline V gives CDR1 MNHEY, CDR2 SVGAGI. V lost 1 base, J lost 3 bases, and 9 bases stayed unmatched. The CDR3: CASSYLGVKRGYNEQFF. The CDR3 nucleotides read TGTGCCAGCAGTTACTTAGGCGTGAAGCGGGGCTACAATGAGCAGTTCTTC.

This clonotype was picked up many times. J is TRBJ2-5 and V is TRBV12-3 or TRBV12-4; no reliable D call. The CDR3 runs 14 residues. Trimming left V 7 bases short and J 4 bases short, with 16 bases between. The CDR3 nucleotides read TGTGCCAGCACTTCGACGGAAGATAGAGAGACCCAGTACTTC. Translated, it gives CASTSTEDRETQYF.

The J gene is TRBJ1-1, the V gene TRBV18, with unresolved D. Deletions cut 3 bases from V and 4 bases from J, with 9 bases between. The CDR3 is 13 residues long. Germline lookup yields CDR1 KGHSH and CDR2 LQKENI. CDR3 sequence (DNA): TGTGCCAGCTCACCCGCTCCGGCCACTGAAGCTTTCTTT. Its translation is CASSPAPATEAFF.

This clonotype was seen only once. The V and J genes are TRBV6-5 and TRBJ1-1; the D is unclear. Germline V gene lookup returns CDR1 MNHEY and CDR2 SVGAGI. This CDR3 contains 15 residues. Trimming shortened V by 4 bases and J by 0 bases, and 12 bases separated the two germline ends. CDR3 loop: CASSFIGVMNTEAFF. The CDR3 nucleotides are TGTGCCAGCAGTTTTATAGGCGTTATGAACACTGAAGCTTTCTTT.

This clonotype has ten or more counts. This chain uses TRBV6-2 or TRBV6-3 with TRBJ2-7; D possibly matches TRBD1 or TRBD2 (6 bases each). CDR3 length equals 16 residues. CDR1 and CDR2 from the germline V gene are MNHEY and SVGEGT. The V end was cut by 2 bases, the J end by 0 bases, with 14 bases between. The CDR3 spells CASSYQDWGASYEQYF. CDR3 in DNA: TGTGCCAGCAGTTACCAAGACTGGGGGGCCTCCTACGAGCAGTACTTC.

The chain carries TRBV7-9 and TRBJ1-1; possible D gene TRBD1, 5 bases. Germline V CDR1 and CDR2: SEHNR, FQNEAQ (reference sequence). V lost 5 bases, J lost 1 base, and 11 bases lay in between. This CDR3 region has 14 residues. CDR3 loop: CASSGSTGNTEAFF. DNA for the CDR3: TGTGCCAGCAGCGGGAGCACAGGGAACACTGAAGCTTTCTTT.

The sample holds a few counts of this clonotype. The V gene is TRBV5-5, the J gene TRBJ1-2, with 9 bases that match TRBD1. V lost 3 bases to trimming and J lost 4 bases; unmatched junction nucleotides: 4. The CDR3 has 14 amino acids. Germline V CDR1 and CDR2: SGHKS, YYEKEE (reference sequence). The CDR3 spells CASSYDRGIYGYTF. The CDR3 DNA sequence: TGTGCCAGCAGCTATGACAGGGGGATCTATGGCTACACCTTC.

This clonotype was counted ten times or more. One end of the junction does not line up with germline, which may come from a read error. This sequence joins TRBV7-6 and TRBJ2-7; a weak D match, TRBD1 (5 bases). Germline CDR1 reads SGHVS; CDR2 reads FNYEAQ. The CDR3 loop spans 14 amino acids. The CDR3 here is CASSLGGTSYEQYF. In DNA, the CDR3 is TGTGCCAGCAGCTTAGGGGGCACGTCCTATGAGCAGTACTTC.

The chain carries TRBV7-2 and TRBJ2-1; 10 bases match TRBD1. After removal of 2 bases from V and 8 bases from J, the junction contained 6 bases not matched to a gene. The CDR3 has 15 amino acids. Germline V gene lookup returns CDR1 SGHTA and CDR2 FQGNSA. The CDR3: CASSLSTGGWDEQFF. The CDR3 nucleotides read TGTGCCAGCAGCTTATCGACAGGGGGCTGGGATGAGCAGTTCTTC.

This clonotype was detected only a few times. The chain combines TRBV4-1 with TRBJ1-6; D gene unclear. Germline V gene lookup returns CDR1 MGHRA and CDR2 YSYEKL. This CDR3 has 15 amino acids. Deletions cut 0 bases from V and 8 bases from J, with 11 bases between. CDR3 sequence: CASSQETANYSPLHF. The CDR3 DNA sequence: TGCGCCAGCAGCCAAGAAACAGCGAATTATTCACCCCTCCACTTT.

This clonotype occurred a few times. The chain employs TRBV12-3 or TRBV12-4 and TRBJ1-5; no clear D gene. This CDR3 has 15 residues. V shed 1 base and J shed 3 bases, with 10 bases lying between them. CDR3 nucleotide sequence: TGTGCCAGCAGTTTAGGAATCAGAGCCAATCAGCCCCAGCATTTT. Encoded protein: CASSLGIRANQPQHF.

The V gene is TRBV20-1, the J gene TRBJ1-3, with unresolved D. Germline values: CDR1 DFQATT, CDR2 SNEGSKA (reference sequence). The V and J ends lost 6 bases and 3 bases respectively, with 15 bases between them. CDR3 length: 14 amino acids. CDR3 coding DNA: TGCAGTGCACATCTTACAGAGGGTGGAAACACCATATATTTT. Its protein product is CSAHLTEGGNTIYF.

This clonotype appeared a few times. The chain links TRBV11-2 to TRBJ2-7; TRBD2 is a possible D gene (6 bases). V was clipped by 0 bases and J by 6 bases, with 15 bases between them. This CDR3 has 15 amino acids. Per germline, CDR1 SGHAT and CDR2 FQNNGV. The chain's CDR3 is CASSLEGLPCREQYV. Here the CDR3 DNA reads TGTGCCAGCAGCTTAGAGGGACTCCCCTGCCGCGAGCAGTACGTC.

With respect to this clonotype: Possible read error: a much larger clone is one base away. V is TRBV13 and J is TRBJ1-1; D is uncertain. The V and J ends lost 3 bases and 7 bases respectively, with 12 bases between them. This CDR3 is 13 amino acids long. Germline V gene data show CDR1 as PRHDT and CDR2 as FYEKMQ (reference sequence). CDR3 protein: CASSLDGRSEAFF. CDR3 nucleotides: TGTGCCAGCAGCTTGGATGGGAGAAGTGAAGCTTTCTTT.

This clonotype came up a few times. The chain uses TRBV10-3 and TRBJ2-7; weak D call: TRBD2 (5 bases). Germline CDR1 and CDR2: ENHRY and SYGVKD. The CDR3 contains 14 residues. The ends were cut back, 0 bases at V and 0 bases at J, with 6 bases in the middle. The CDR3 reads CAISESGSSYEQYV. CDR3 DNA sequence: TGTGCCATCAGTGAGTCGGGGAGCTCCTACGAGCAGTACGTC.

This chain connects TRBV3-1 to TRBJ1-3, with D unresolved. Trimming removed 11 bases from V and 0 bases from J, with 17 bases in between. There are 15 residues in the CDR3. Germline CDR1 LGHDT, CDR2 YNNKEL (reference sequence). The CDR3 nucleotides read TGTGCCTCCTGCCCGTACCTCTACTCTGGAAACACCATATATTTT. Amino acids: CASCPYLYSGNTIYF. Full variable domain (outside the CDR3, taken from reference TRBV3-1 and TRBJ1-3): DTAVSQTPKYLVTQMGNDKSIKCEQNLGHDTMYWYKQDSKKFLKIMFSYNNKELIINETVPNRFSPKSPDKAHLNLHINSLELGDSAVYFCASCPYLYSGNTIYFGEGSWLTVV.

This clonotype was observed many times. This chain connects TRBV4-3 to TRBJ1-2; D unclear. Germline V lookup: CDR1 LGHNA, CDR2 YSLEER. This CDR3 spans 16 amino acids. V was pared by 1 base and J by 7 bases, with 19 bases between. The CDR3 nucleotides read TGCGCCAGCAGCCAAGTCAAGTTGGGGATTACAATTGGCTACACCTTC. Translating it yields CASSQVKLGITIGYTF.

This clonotype was counted between two and nine times. The chain links TRBV7-8 to TRBJ2-7; 7 bases map to TRBD2. Germline V lookup: CDR1 SGHVS, CDR2 FQNEAQ. Trimming cost V 0 bases and J 5 bases; bases outside gene matches: 4. This CDR3 contains 14 residues. CDR3: CASSLAGGRDEQYF. CDR3 sequence (DNA): TGTGCCAGCAGCTTAGCGGGGGGGAGGGACGAGCAGTACTTC.

This clonotype was seen a handful of times. The V and J genes are TRBV4-1 and TRBJ1-6; tentative D call: TRBD1 (5 bases). CDR3 length: 15 residues. The V and J ends lost 2 bases and 8 bases respectively, with 13 bases between them. Germline CDR1 reads MGHRA; CDR2 reads YSYEKL. The CDR3 DNA sequence: TGCGCCAGCAGCCAAATGGGGCGAGGGGATTCACCCCTCCACTTT. It codes for CASSQMGRGDSPLHF.

This clonotype was seen ten or more times. The rearrangement links TRBV14 to TRBJ2-1, with TRBD2 matching over 8 bases. This CDR3 contains 16 residues. The V gene end was trimmed by 1 base and the J gene end by 4 bases; junction bases not matched to a gene: 6. The germline gives CDR1 SGHDN, CDR2 FVKESK. The DNA for the CDR3 is TGTGCCAGCAGCCAAGTCGGGGGGGGCCTGTACAATGAGCAGTTCTTC. Amino acid sequence: CASSQVGGGLYNEQFF.

The rearrangement joins TRBV4-3 to TRBJ2-7; weak D call: TRBD2 (6 bases). Per germline, CDR1 LGHNA and CDR2 YSLEER. Trimming took off 0 bases at V and 5 bases at J, with 20 bases between the two ends. The length of the CDR3 is 17 residues. CDR3 residues: CASSQELGGLRRNEQYF. CDR3 sequence (DNA): TGCGCCAGCAGCCAAGAGCTGGGGGGACTGAGGCGTAACGAGCAGTACTTC.